The 32 T cell receptor beta chains in this list originate from one sample, sequenced in a study of T cell responses to AZD1222 COVID-19 vaccine. Profiled with immunoSEQ multiplex PCR; TCRdb holds only in-frame clones, not every one. Counted here are 90,000 to 120,000 clones, under 95% occurring once; the ten biggest clones make up 5.5% to 7%. This specimen consisted of peripheral blood, obtained 28 days after the second AZD1222 dose. Receptors were obtained from an adult who received the AZD1222 COVID-19 vaccine.

The chain couples TRBV5-6 to TRBJ1-5, with 7 nucleotides matching TRBD1. The germline CDR1 and CDR2 sequences are SGHDT and YYEEEE. Trimming took 2 bases from V and 3 from J; bases not matched to a gene: 8. CDR3 length: 16 residues. The CDR3 DNA sequence: TGTGCCAGCAGCTTTACAGGGGTAAGGGACAATCAGCCCCAGCATTTT. It codes for CASSFTGVRDNQPQHF.

This chain connects TRBV6-5 to TRBJ2-2; 7 bases agree with TRBD2. CDR1 is MNHEY and CDR2 is SVGAGI in the germline V gene. V dropped 10 bases and J dropped 5; count of bases not matched to a gene: 4. This CDR3 region has 12 residues. The CDR3 protein is CATHGGTGELFF. Written as DNA, the CDR3 is TGTGCCACCCACGGGGGGACCGGGGAGCTGTTTTTT.

The V gene is TRBV11-2, the J gene TRBJ1-3; D is undetermined. Per the germline V gene, CDR1 is SGHAT and CDR2 is FQNNGV. With 0 bases removed from V and 0 bases from J, the gap between germline ends came to 6 bases. The CDR3 is 15 residues long. The CDR3 reads CASSLEASSGNTIYF. The DNA of the CDR3 is TGTGCCAGCAGCTTAGAAGCCAGCTCTGGAAACACCATATATTTT.

V gene TRBV9 combines with J gene TRBJ2-1; tentatively, D is TRBD2 (5 bases). This CDR3 contains 16 residues. Trimming pared 3 bases from V and 1 base from J, leaving 14 bases between. Germline values: CDR1 SGDLS, CDR2 YYNGEE. The CDR3, as DNA: TGTGCCAGCAGCGGCCGAGGCCCGGGGTCCTACAATGAGCAGTTCTTC. Translation gives CASSGRGPGSYNEQFF.

This chain joins TRBV6-6 and TRBJ1-1, with 8 bases fitting TRBD1. CDR1 is MNHNY and CDR2 is SVGAGI in the germline V gene (reference sequence). This CDR3 is built from 12 residues. The trim removed 4 bases at V and 10 bases at J, leaving 5 bases unmatched. The CDR3 here is CASSFLQGGAFF. As DNA, the CDR3 is TGTGCCAGCAGTTTTTTACAGGGGGGAGCTTTCTTT.

The chain links TRBV6-2 or TRBV6-3 to TRBJ2-7; D remains ambiguous. The V end lost 2 bases, the J end lost 4 bases, and 6 bases lay between the germline ends. Germline V gene data show CDR1 as MNHEY and CDR2 as SVGEGT. This CDR3 region has 12 residues. CDR3 amino acids: CASSYPAYEQYF. For the CDR3, the DNA is TGTGCCAGCAGTTACCCGGCTTACGAGCAGTACTTC.

The chain joins TRBV2 to TRBJ2-1, with 8 bases fitting TRBD1. The J segment lost 10 bases and the V segment lost 4 bases, leaving 12 bases of the junction unmatched. CDR1 SNHLY and CDR2 FYNNEI come from the germline V gene. The CDR3 contains 15 residues. For the CDR3, the DNA is TGTGCCAGCAGTGTCAACCTGGACAGGGCACCCGAGCAGTTCTTC. This gives the protein CASSVNLDRAPEQFF.

The CDR3 region is CASRTGVGSPLHF. DNA for the CDR3: TGTGCCAGTAGGACAGGGGTAGGTTCACCCCTCCACTTT. V and J are TRBV19 and TRBJ1-6; TRBD1 matches 8 bases. Per germline, CDR1 LNHDA and CDR2 SQIVND (reference sequence). The junction had 4 bases not matched to a gene; V was cut back by 6 bases and J by 9 bases. CDR3 length equals 13 residues.

The V gene is TRBV12-5, the J gene TRBJ2-5; D unresolved. In germline, CDR1 is LGHNT, CDR2 FRNRAP. V dropped 0 bases and J dropped 4 bases, with 6 bases sitting between them. This CDR3 spans 13 amino acids. The CDR3 loop reads CASGLVGGETQYF. For the CDR3, the DNA is TGTGCTAGTGGTTTGGTAGGTGGAGAGACCCAGTACTTC.

The chain employs TRBV27 and TRBJ2-3, with D unclear. Per the germline V gene, CDR1 is MNHEY and CDR2 is SMNVEV (reference sequence). The CDR3 length is 14 residues. Trimming took 0 bases from V and 6 from J, leaving 10 bases between them. CDR3 bases: TGTGCCAGCAGTTTATCCGGCCCGCGGGATACGCAGTATTTT. This codes for CASSLSGPRDTQYF.

This clone came up a few times. The J gene is TRBJ1-4, the V gene TRBV18; possible D gene TRBD1, 5 bases. This CDR3 is built from 17 residues. The germline V and J ends were trimmed by 0 bases and 0 bases, with 11 bases remaining between them. The germline gives CDR1 KGHSH, CDR2 LQKENI. The CDR3 spells CASSPPWGKATNEKLFF. The CDR3 DNA reads as TGTGCCAGCTCACCACCCTGGGGGAAAGCAACTAATGAAAAACTGTTTTTT.

This sequence joins TRBV3-1 (or the pseudogene TRBV3-2) and TRBJ2-2, with D unresolved. Germline CDR1 and CDR2: LGHDT and YNNKEL (reference sequence). The CDR3 has 17 amino acids. Between the trimmed V and J ends, which lost 3 bases and 5 bases, there was a span of 19 bases. In DNA, the CDR3 is TGTGCCAGCAGCCAGGACGTAGGGCGGTTTCTAACCGGGGAGCTGTTTTTT. It codes for CASSQDVGRFLTGELFF.

On this clone itself: Other DNA sequences in this specimen translate into the identical CDR3. CDR3 sequence reads: CASSLRGAQPQHF. Here the CDR3 DNA reads TGTGCCAGCAGTTTACGGGGGGCTCAGCCCCAGCATTTT. This chain links TRBV27 with TRBJ1-5; possible D gene TRBD1, 6 bases. Trimming pared 2 bases from V and 6 bases from J, leaving 8 bases between. The CDR3 runs to 13 residues. Per germline, CDR1 MNHEY and CDR2 SMNVEV (reference sequence).

The chain links TRBV12-3 or TRBV12-4 to TRBJ2-1; D call uncertain. Trimming removed 1 base at V and 6 bases at J, with 4 bases between. This CDR3 contains 12 residues. The CDR3 region has the DNA TGTGCCAGCAGTTTAGGGGGCAATGAGCAGTTCTTC. Protein: CASSLGGNEQFF.

The V gene is TRBV7-2, the J gene TRBJ2-3; the match to TRBD2 covers 11 bases. The CDR3 runs to 15 residues. Germline V lookup: CDR1 SGHTA, CDR2 FQGNSA. V dropped 4 bases and J dropped 6; count of bases not matched to a gene: 6. The CDR3 region has the DNA TGTGCCAGCAGCTCCCTAGCGGGAGGCCCGGATACGCAGTATTTT. Residues: CASSSLAGGPDTQYF.

The chain is built from TRBV12-3 or TRBV12-4 and TRBJ2-7; perhaps TRBD1 as D (5 bases). V gave up 7 bases and J gave up 9 bases, with 19 bases separating them. CDR3 length: 13 amino acids. The CDR3 loop is CASTVNGLTGQYF. The CDR3 DNA is TGTGCCAGCACCGTCAACGGCCTAACAGGGCAGTACTTC.

This CDR3 reads CASSSRLQQGGYGYTF. Written as DNA, the CDR3 is TGTGCCAGCAGCTCCCGACTTCAACAGGGTGGCTATGGCTACACCTTC. The rearrangement joins TRBV13 to TRBJ1-2; D is possibly TRBD1 (6 bases). This CDR3 has 16 residues. CDR1 is PRHDT, CDR2 FYEKMQ, per germline (reference sequence). V lost 4 bases and J lost 4, with 19 bases in between.

This chain joins TRBV24-1 and TRBJ2-1, with 13 bases matching TRBD2. The CDR3 spans 18 residues. CDR1 and CDR2 (germline): KGHDR, SFDVKD. With 3 bases clipped from V and 5 bases from J, the junction kept 9 bases outside the gene matches. The CDR3 sequence: CATSDRRTSGSNHNEQFF. The CDR3 bases are TGTGCCACCAGTGATCGCCGGACTAGCGGGAGCAACCACAATGAGCAGTTCTTC.

The rearrangement joins TRBV11-2 to TRBJ1-5; unclear D gene. V was trimmed by 3 bases and J by 3 bases, leaving 9 bases between them. Germline CDR1 is SGHAT and CDR2 is FQNNGV. The CDR3 consists of 14 residues. Here the CDR3 DNA reads TGTGCCAGCAGCTTCGCGGGTGTCAATCAGCCCCAGCATTTT. This codes for CASSFAGVNQPQHF.

The CDR3, as DNA: TGTGCCAGCAGCCCGGACAGGGGGCGAAGTTCACCCCTCCACTTT. This sequence encodes CASSPDRGRSSPLHF. The chain recombines TRBV11-2 with TRBJ1-6; 11 nucleotides line up with TRBD1. V gave up 5 bases and J gave up 9 bases; unmatched junction bases: 6. The CDR3 runs 15 residues. CDR1 SGHAT and CDR2 FQNNGV come from the germline V gene.

The chain is built from TRBV5-1 and TRBJ2-6; weak D call: TRBD2 (5 bases). The CDR3 totals 16 residues. The V and J ends lost 4 bases and 2 bases respectively, with 13 bases between them. Germline V CDR1 and CDR2: SGHRS, YFSETQ. CDR3 sequence: CASSPPRVTGANVLTF. The DNA for the CDR3 is TGCGCCAGCAGCCCCCCGCGGGTAACTGGGGCCAACGTCCTGACTTTC.

The CDR3: CASSLNSGGADTQYF. Written as DNA, the CDR3 is TGTGCCAGCAGCTTAAATAGCGGGGGCGCAGATACGCAGTATTTT. The chain joins TRBV7-7 to TRBJ2-3; 9 bases are a match to TRBD2. Germline lookup yields CDR1 SSHAT and CDR2 FNYEAQ (reference sequence). V trimming: 2 bases; J trimming: 4 bases; junction bases outside the gene matches: 4. The CDR3 is made up of 15 amino acids. Full variable domain (remainder filled in from reference TRBV7-7 and TRBJ2-3): GAGVSQSPRYKVTKRGQDVTLRCDPISSHATLYWYQQALGQGPEFLTYFNYEAQPDKSGLPSDRFSAERPEGSISTLTIQRTEQRDSAMYRCASSLNSGGADTQYFGPGTRLTVL.

V is TRBV7-8 and J is TRBJ1-2, with D uncertain. The ends were cut back, 2 bases at V and 8 bases at J, with 12 bases in the middle. This CDR3 is built from 13 residues. The V gene's germline CDR1 is SGHVS and CDR2 FQNEAQ. The CDR3 spells CASSLLTQWGYTF. In DNA, the CDR3 is TGTGCCAGCAGCTTACTGACCCAATGGGGCTACACCTTC.

The gene calls are TRBV12-3 or TRBV12-4 and TRBJ1-2, with D uncertain. The CDR3 has 13 amino acids. V was clipped by 1 base and J by 7 bases, with 10 bases between them. CDR3 bases: TGTGCCAGCAGTTTAGTTGATCGGAGTGGCTACACCTTC. Translating it yields CASSLVDRSGYTF.

The DNA of the CDR3 is TGTGCCAGCAGCCAAGCGGGGGGGAACAATGAGCAGTTCTTC. This gives the protein CASSQAGGNNEQFF. The chain has TRBV3-1 (or the pseudogene TRBV3-2) and TRBJ2-1, with TRBD2 matching 8 bases. Trimming at V came to 1 base and at J to 5 bases, leaving 1 base not matched to a gene. Germline values: CDR1 LGHDT, CDR2 YNNKEL (reference sequence). The CDR3 has 14 residues.

The rearrangement uses TRBV11-2 and TRBJ1-4, with D tentatively TRBD1 (5 bases). Germline CDR1 is SGHAT and CDR2 is FQNNGV. The CDR3 extends over 15 amino acids. Trimming pared 5 bases from V and 8 bases from J, leaving 18 bases between. In DNA form, the CDR3 reads TGTGCCAGCAGCCTATCTGAGAGGGGTGGGGAAAAACTGTTTTTT. Translated, it gives CASSLSERGGEKLFF. Based on the CDR3 plus reference TRBV11-2 and TRBJ1-4, the full variable domain is EAGVAQSPRYKIIEKRQSVAFWCNPISGHATLYWYQQILGQGPKLLIQFQNNGVVDDSQLPKDRFSAERLKGVDSTLKIQPAKLEDSAVYLCASSLSERGGEKLFFGSGTQLSVL.

The J gene is TRBJ2-7, the V gene TRBV12-3 or TRBV12-4; no firm D call. Trimming stripped 1 base from V and 4 bases from J, with 5 bases between. CDR3 length: 12 amino acids. The CDR3 coding sequence is TGTGCCAGCAGTTTAGTACAGTACGAGCAGTACTTC. Translation gives CASSLVQYEQYF.

The genes are TRBV28 and TRBJ1-2; 7 bases are shared with TRBD1. Trimming at V came to 6 bases and at J to 2 bases, leaving 9 bases not matched to a gene. This CDR3 is 15 amino acids long. The germline V gene has CDR1 MDHEN and CDR2 SYDVKM. CDR3 sequence reads: CASRQTGRANYGYTF. The CDR3 bases are TGTGCCAGCAGACAGACAGGGCGAGCGAACTATGGCTACACCTTC.

The V gene is TRBV5-1, the J gene TRBJ2-7; D remains unclear. CDR3 length: 15 amino acids. V dropped 0 bases and J dropped 0 bases, with 10 bases sitting between them. CDR1 and CDR2 (germline): SGHRS, YFSETQ. The CDR3: CASSLGVTDSYEQYF. As DNA, the CDR3 is TGCGCCAGCAGCTTGGGGGTCACGGACTCCTACGAGCAGTACTTC.

The chain carries TRBV6-5 and TRBJ2-7, with 7 bases aligning to TRBD1. CDR3 length: 11 residues. In germline, CDR1 is MNHEY, CDR2 SVGAGI. After removal of 7 bases from V and 5 bases from J, the junction contained 2 bases not matched to a gene. The CDR3 coding sequence is TGTGCCAGCAAGGGGGCCGACGAGCAGTACTTC. It specifies CASKGADEQYF.

V is TRBV7-2 and J is TRBJ1-4; D is perhaps TRBD1 (5 bases). Germline loops: CDR1 SGHTA, CDR2 FQGNSA. The CDR3 runs to 13 residues. V shed 4 bases and J shed 7 bases, with 10 bases lying between them. The CDR3: CASSWRDGEKLFF. CDR3 nucleotide sequence: TGTGCCAGCAGCTGGAGGGACGGTGAAAAACTGTTTTTT.

The chain links TRBV2 to TRBJ2-5, with a weak D call TRBD2 (5 bases). Trimming left V 4 bases short and J 3 bases short, with 18 bases between. The CDR3 consists of 16 residues. Germline loops: CDR1 SNHLY, CDR2 FYNNEI. The CDR3 spells CASSVNLAGQKETQYF. CDR3 sequence (DNA): TGTGCCAGCAGTGTTAATTTGGCGGGCCAGAAAGAGACCCAGTACTTC.